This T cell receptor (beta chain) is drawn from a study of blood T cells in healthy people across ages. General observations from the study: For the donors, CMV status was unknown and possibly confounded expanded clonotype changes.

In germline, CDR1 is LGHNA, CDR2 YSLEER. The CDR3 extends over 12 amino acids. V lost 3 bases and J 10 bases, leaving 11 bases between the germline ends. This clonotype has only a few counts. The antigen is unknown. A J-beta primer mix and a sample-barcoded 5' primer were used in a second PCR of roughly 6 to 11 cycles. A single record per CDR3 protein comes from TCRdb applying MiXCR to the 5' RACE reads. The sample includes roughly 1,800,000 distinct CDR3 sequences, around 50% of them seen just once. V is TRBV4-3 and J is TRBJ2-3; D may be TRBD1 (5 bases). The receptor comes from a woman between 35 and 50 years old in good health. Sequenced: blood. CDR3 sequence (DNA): TGCGCCAGCAGCCACCCAGGGTTCGCGCAGTATTTT. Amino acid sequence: CASSHPGFAQYF.